Shown below are 3 T cell receptor beta chains from a single sample sequenced in a study of CD8+ T cells in alopecia areata. Sequencing used cDNA as its template, made by extracting RNA and reverse transcribing it. Profiled with immunoSEQ multiplex PCR; TCRdb holds only in-frame clones, not every one. This table has approximately 150,000 clones, 55% appearing once. Sequencing input: CD4+ T cells sorted from blood. The origin of the receptors is a human donor in good health.

This clone has a handful of counts. This CDR3 is also generated by other DNA sequences in the sample. The chain links TRBV7-6 to TRBJ2-3, with 11 bases fitting TRBD2. There are 16 residues in the CDR3. Trimming took 5 bases from V and 0 from J; bases not matched to a gene: 4. Looked up from germline, CDR1 is SGHVS and CDR2 is FNYEAQ. CDR3 nucleotides: TGTGCCAGCAGCCCCGTAGCGGGAGGGAGCACAGATACGCAGTATTTT. Its protein product is CASSPVAGGSTDTQYF.

The chain links TRBV6-4 to TRBJ2-7, with D possibly being TRBD2 (7 bases). The germline V gene has CDR1 MRHNA and CDR2 SNTAGT. V lost 2 bases to trimming and J lost 6 bases, with 20 bases between them. The CDR3 spans 16 residues. CDR3 sequence: CASSDQTSGGTSEQYF. The CDR3 nucleotides read TGTGCCAGCAGTGACCAAACCTCGGGGGGCACGAGCGAGCAGTACTTC.

This clone was observed a handful of times. The chain employs TRBV30 and TRBJ1-1, with D possibly matching TRBD1 (5 bases). Germline lookup yields CDR1 GTSNPN and CDR2 SVGIG (reference sequence). The CDR3 is 13 amino acids. Trimming took 3 bases from V and 1 from J, leaving 9 bases between them. The CDR3 DNA reads TGTGCCTGGAGGAGACAGACGAACACTGAAGCTTTCTTT. Translated, it gives CAWRRQTNTEAFF. Looking up the rest from reference TRBV30 and TRBJ1-1 gives the full variable domain: SQTIHQWPATLVQPVGSPLSLECTVEGTSNPNLYWYRQAAGRGLQLLFYSVGIGQISSEVPQNLSASRPQDRQFILSSKKLLLSDSGFYLCAWRRQTNTEAFFGQGTRLTVV.